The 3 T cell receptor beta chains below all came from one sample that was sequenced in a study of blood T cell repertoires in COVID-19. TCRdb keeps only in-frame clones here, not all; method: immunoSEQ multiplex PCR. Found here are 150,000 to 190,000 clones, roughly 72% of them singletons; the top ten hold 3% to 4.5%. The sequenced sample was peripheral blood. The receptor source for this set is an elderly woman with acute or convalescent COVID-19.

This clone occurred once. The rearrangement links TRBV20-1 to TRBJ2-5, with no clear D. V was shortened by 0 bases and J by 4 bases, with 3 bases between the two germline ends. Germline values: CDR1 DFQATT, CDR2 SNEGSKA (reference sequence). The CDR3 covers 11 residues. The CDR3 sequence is CSARDRETQYF. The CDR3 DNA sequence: TGCAGTGCTAGAGATCGAGAGACCCAGTACTTC.

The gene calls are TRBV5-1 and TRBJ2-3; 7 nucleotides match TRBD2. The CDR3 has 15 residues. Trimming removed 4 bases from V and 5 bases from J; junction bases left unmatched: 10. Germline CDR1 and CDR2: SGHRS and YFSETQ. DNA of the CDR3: TGCGCCAGCAGCCCTTGGGGGGGTCAGGGAGATACGCAGTATTTT. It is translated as CASSPWGGQGDTQYF. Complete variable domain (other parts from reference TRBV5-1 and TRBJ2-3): KAGVTQTPRYLIKTRGQQVTLSCSPISGHRSVSWYQQTPGQGLQFLFEYFSETQRNKGNFPGRFSGRQFSNSRSEMNVSTLELGDSALYLCASSPWGGQGDTQYFGPGTRLTVL.

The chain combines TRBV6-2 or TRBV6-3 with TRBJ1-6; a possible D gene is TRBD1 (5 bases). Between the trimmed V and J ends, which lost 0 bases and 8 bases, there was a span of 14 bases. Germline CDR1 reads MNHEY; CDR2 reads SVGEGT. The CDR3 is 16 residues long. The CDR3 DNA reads TGTGCCAGCAGTTACTCTGGGGACGGGGGTTATTCACCCCTCCACTTT. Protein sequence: CASSYSGDGGYSPLHF.